A single sample is the source of the 27 T cell receptor beta chains below, sequenced in a study of OX40 agonist ivuxolimab in advanced cancers. The table came from immunoSEQ multiplex PCR; TCRdb's copy has only in-frame clones and leaves some out. The table has roughly 36,000 clones, about 74% seen once. Here the sequenced sample was CD4+ or CD8+ T cells sorted from blood, taken in a trial of the OX40 agonist ivuxolimab. These receptors originate from an adult with an advanced solid tumor such as melanoma, head and neck, liver or kidney cancer.

This clone was detected a few times. The CDR3 spells CAWRGQGNTGELFF. The CDR3 nucleotides are TGTGCCTGGAGGGGTCAGGGAAACACCGGGGAGCTGTTTTTT. The gene calls are TRBV30 and TRBJ2-2; weak D call: TRBD1 (5 bases). Deletions cut 3 bases from V and 2 bases from J, with 10 bases between. Germline V lookup: CDR1 GTSNPN, CDR2 SVGIG (reference sequence). The CDR3 has 14 amino acids. Full variable domain (outside the CDR3, taken from reference TRBV30 and TRBJ2-2): SQTIHQWPATLVQPVGSPLSLECTVEGTSNPNLYWYRQAAGRGLQLLFYSVGIGQISSEVPQNLSASRPQDRQFILSSKKLLLSDSGFYLCAWRGQGNTGELFFGEGSRLTVL.

DNA of the CDR3: TGTGCCAGCAGCCTTGGACTAGATTCACCCCTCCACTTT. This sequence encodes CASSLGLDSPLHF. The chain recombines TRBV11-2 with TRBJ1-6; D gene unclear. The CDR3 has 13 amino acids. The germline V and J ends were trimmed by 5 bases and 8 bases, with 10 bases remaining between them. Germline V gene data show CDR1 as SGHAT and CDR2 as FQNNGV.

This chain connects TRBV10-3 to TRBJ1-1; D not resolved. In germline, CDR1 is ENHRY, CDR2 SYGVKD. Trimming took 5 bases from V and 3 from J, leaving 7 bases between them. This CDR3 is 12 amino acids long. The CDR3 is CAISSDHTEAFF. The CDR3 DNA reads as TGTGCCATCAGTTCTGACCACACTGAAGCTTTCTTT.

This chain uses TRBV30 with TRBJ2-5, with D possibly matching TRBD1 (6 bases). CDR1 is GTSNPN, CDR2 SVGIG, per germline (reference sequence). The CDR3 runs 13 residues. V lost 0 bases and J 7 bases, leaving 12 bases between the germline ends. CDR3 sequence: CAWSVQQGRTQYF. For the CDR3, the DNA is TGTGCCTGGAGTGTGCAACAGGGTAGGACCCAGTACTTC.

CDR3 protein: CASRGTGNQPQHF. DNA for the CDR3: TGTGCCAGCAGAGGGACCGGCAATCAGCCCCAGCATTTT. This chain connects TRBV2 to TRBJ1-5, with D possibly matching TRBD1 (5 bases). Germline values: CDR1 SNHLY, CDR2 FYNNEI. CDR3 length: 13 residues. Trimming cost V 6 bases and J 2 bases, with 8 bases left between them.

This sequence joins TRBV27 and TRBJ1-3; D is unresolved. Germline-derived CDR1 and CDR2 are MNHEY and SMNVEV (reference sequence). V dropped 2 bases and J dropped 0 bases, with 11 bases sitting between them. The CDR3 is 16 residues long. CDR3 sequence (DNA): TGTGCCAGCAGTTTAAGTGGCATCAGCTCTGGAAACACCATATATTTT. Its translation: CASSLSGISSGNTIYF.

V and J are TRBV19 and TRBJ1-4, with D perhaps TRBD1 (5 bases). The CDR3 totals 16 residues. CDR1 LNHDA and CDR2 SQIVND come from the germline V gene (reference sequence). The germline V and J ends were trimmed by 2 bases and 7 bases, with 17 bases remaining between them. The CDR3 DNA reads as TGTGCCAGTAGTATAAGGGGACTACAATCTGGTGAAAAACTGTTTTTT. Amino acid sequence: CASSIRGLQSGEKLFF. Variable domain in full (rest from reference TRBV19 and TRBJ1-4): DGGITQSPKYLFRKEGQNVTLSCEQNLNHDAMYWYRQDPGQGLRLIYYSQIVNDFQKGDIAEGYSVSREKKESFPLTVTSAQKNPTAFYLCASSIRGLQSGEKLFFGSGTQLSVL.

This sequence joins TRBV19 and TRBJ1-3; D is unresolved. Trimming shortened V by 9 bases and J by 4 bases, and 28 bases separated the two germline ends. This CDR3 contains 18 residues. Germline V gene sequence: CDR1 LNHDA, CDR2 SQIVND (reference sequence). This CDR3 is CARVPRSGGPPRGNTIYF. Here the CDR3 DNA reads TGTGCCAGGGTCCCTCGAAGCGGCGGGCCCCCGCGGGGAAACACCATATATTTT.

The CDR3 DNA is TGTGCCAGCAGCTTTCAACGGGCGGAAGATACGCAGTATTTT. Translated, it gives CASSFQRAEDTQYF. This sequence joins TRBV5-5 and TRBJ2-3; D is undetermined. Trimming took 2 bases from V and 5 from J, leaving 12 bases between them. The CDR3 is 14 amino acids. Germline-derived CDR1 and CDR2 are SGHKS and YYEKEE (reference sequence).

CDR3 coding DNA: TGTGCCACCAGCCGAGGGGGGACTAATGAAAAACTGTTTTTT. Amino acid sequence: CATSRGGTNEKLFF. V and J are TRBV15 and TRBJ1-4; tentatively, D is TRBD1 (6 bases). The V gene lost 5 bases and the J gene lost 2 bases, with 9 bases spanning the gap. The germline CDR1 and CDR2 sequences are LNHNV and YYDKDF (reference sequence). The CDR3 contains 14 residues.

V gene TRBV7-2 combines with J gene TRBJ1-2; 12 bases agree with TRBD1. The CDR3 runs 15 residues. In germline, CDR1 is SGHTA, CDR2 FQGNSA. V was pared by 5 bases and J by 4 bases, with 5 bases of the junction left unmatched. The CDR3 protein is CASSTGQGASYGYTF. The CDR3 bases are TGTGCCAGCAGCACGGGACAGGGGGCCTCCTATGGCTACACCTTC.

The genes are TRBV9 and TRBJ2-3; either TRBD1 or TRBD2 may supply D (6 bases each). Trimming pared 5 bases from V and 1 base from J, leaving 8 bases between. Per germline, CDR1 SGDLS and CDR2 YYNGEE. The CDR3 covers 13 residues. CDR3 in amino acids: CASSGGRTDTQYF. CDR3 nucleotide sequence: TGTGCCAGCAGTGGGGGGCGCACAGATACGCAGTATTTT.

The CDR3: CASRMLRTIASPLHF. In DNA form, the CDR3 reads TGTGCCAGCAGGATGCTTCGAACAATAGCTTCACCCCTCCACTTT. V usage is TRBV7-2 and J usage is TRBJ1-6; D is unresolved. From germline, CDR1 is SGHTA and CDR2 FQGNSA. The CDR3 is 15 residues long. V lost 6 bases and J lost 9, with 18 bases in between. Together with reference TRBV7-2 and TRBJ1-6, the CDR3 gives the full variable domain: GAGVSQSPSNKVTEKGKDVELRCDPISGHTALYWYRQSLGQGLEFLIYFQGNSAPDKSGLPSDRFSAERTGGSVSTLTIQRTQQEDSAVYLCASRMLRTIASPLHFGNGTRLTVT.

The chain combines TRBV19 with TRBJ1-5, with 7 bases lining up with TRBD1. The CDR3 is 13 amino acids. In germline, CDR1 is LNHDA, CDR2 SQIVND (reference sequence). The ends lost 6 bases at V and 6 bases at J; junction bases unmatched: 5. The CDR3 loop is CASRKDRFQPQHF. The CDR3 coding sequence is TGTGCCAGTAGGAAGGACAGGTTTCAGCCCCAGCATTTT.

The chain couples TRBV4-1 to TRBJ1-5, with D maybe TRBD1 (5 bases). V was clipped by 0 bases and J by 2 bases, with 11 bases between them. The CDR3 has 16 residues. Germline CDR1 is MGHRA and CDR2 is YSYEKL. The CDR3 loop reads CASSQDIAQGNQPQHF. CDR3 nucleotide sequence: TGCGCCAGCAGCCAAGATATAGCACAGGGCAATCAGCCCCAGCATTTT.

This clone has more than one count but fewer than ten. The chain couples TRBV18 to TRBJ1-5; 11 bases are a match to TRBD1. The germline gives CDR1 KGHSH, CDR2 LQKENI. V shed 3 bases and J 4 bases; nucleotides not matched to a gene: 2. The CDR3 runs 15 residues. CDR3 coding DNA: TGTGCCAGCTCACCCGGGACAGGGGGTAATCAGCCCCAGCATTTT. Encoded protein: CASSPGTGGNQPQHF. The full variable domain, its missing parts supplied by reference TRBV18 and TRBJ1-5, is NAGVMQNPRHLVRRRGQEARLRCSPMKGHSHVYWYRQLPEEGLKFMVYLQKENIIDESGMPKERFSAEFPKEGPSILRIQQVVRGDSAAYFCASSPGTGGNQPQHFGDGTRLSIL.

This chain links TRBV27 with TRBJ1-4; weak D call: TRBD1 (5 bases). This CDR3 has 15 residues. CDR1 is MNHEY and CDR2 is SMNVEV in the germline V gene (reference sequence). Trimming pared 6 bases from V and 3 bases from J, leaving 14 bases between. The CDR3 bases are TGTGCCAGCAGCCCTACAGGCCGGGCTAATGAAAAACTGTTTTTT. Protein: CASSPTGRANEKLFF.

The V gene is TRBV19, the J gene TRBJ1-3; no clear D gene. This CDR3 spans 16 amino acids. Germline CDR1 LNHDA, CDR2 SQIVND (reference sequence). Deletions cut 6 bases from V and 2 bases from J, with 17 bases between. DNA of the CDR3: TGTGCCAGTAGATATGGGCCGGGAGTGACTGGAAACACCATATATTTT. Translated: CASRYGPGVTGNTIYF.

CDR3 DNA: TGTGCCAGCAGGCCCGTGGGGGCCGGCTATGGCTACACCTTC. Its translation: CASRPVGAGYGYTF. This chain links TRBV6-1 with TRBJ1-2, with a weak D call TRBD1 (6 bases). This CDR3 has 14 amino acids. The V end lost 6 bases, the J end lost 4 bases, and 15 bases lay between the germline ends. CDR1 and CDR2 (germline): MNHNS, SASEGT.

The chain couples TRBV5-1 to TRBJ2-3, with 7 positions matching TRBD2. The ends lost 3 bases at V and 2 bases at J; junction bases unmatched: 3. CDR1 is SGHRS, CDR2 YFSETQ, per germline. The CDR3 sequence is 14 residues long. CDR3 sequence: CASSSGLNTDTQYF. CDR3 coding DNA: TGCGCCAGCAGCTCGGGACTAAACACAGATACGCAGTATTTT.

The chain joins TRBV5-1 to TRBJ2-5; 13 bases are shared with TRBD2. The length of the CDR3 is 16 residues. Trimming cost V 3 bases and J 5 bases; bases outside gene matches: 7. The V gene's germline CDR1 is SGHRS and CDR2 YFSETQ. CDR3 residues: CASSSSLAGGPETQYF. In DNA, the CDR3 is TGCGCCAGCAGCTCGTCACTAGCGGGGGGGCCGGAGACCCAGTACTTC.

The gene calls are TRBV5-1 and TRBJ2-5; D uncertain. In germline, CDR1 is SGHRS, CDR2 YFSETQ. Trimming shortened V by 0 bases and J by 4 bases, and 13 bases separated the two germline ends. The CDR3 sequence is 15 residues long. CDR3 sequence: CASSLAGDNRETQYF. In nucleotides, the CDR3 is TGCGCCAGCAGCTTGGCCGGTGATAACAGAGAGACCCAGTACTTC.

This rearrangement joins TRBV6-5 to TRBJ1-2; 9 bases line up with TRBD1. This CDR3 comprises 14 residues. The germline V gene has CDR1 MNHEY and CDR2 SVGAGI. With V trimmed by 6 bases and J by 5 bases, 7 bases remained unmatched. The CDR3 DNA sequence: TGTGCCAGCAGCAGGACAGGGGTTGGGTATGGCTACACCTTC. Protein: CASSRTGVGYGYTF.

V is TRBV5-1 and J is TRBJ1-6, with D perhaps matching TRBD1 (6 bases). Between the trimmed V and J ends, which lost 0 bases and 8 bases, there was a span of 12 bases. Per the germline V gene, CDR1 is SGHRS and CDR2 is YFSETQ. This CDR3 has 15 amino acids. CDR3 sequence: CASSLAGQGYSPLHF. The CDR3, as DNA: TGCGCCAGCAGCTTGGCCGGTCAGGGGTATTCACCCCTCCACTTT.

CDR3 sequence: CATPLDGFRETQYF. In DNA, the CDR3 is TGTGCCACCCCCCTGGATGGGTTTCGAGAGACCCAGTACTTC. This chain connects TRBV11-2 to TRBJ2-5; D remains ambiguous. The CDR3 runs 14 residues. V lost 10 bases, J lost 4 bases, and 19 bases lay in between. Germline V gene data show CDR1 as SGHAT and CDR2 as FQNNGV.

Worth noting for this clone: Mismatch with germline at one junction end may stem from a read error. J is TRBJ1-1 and V is TRBV7-8; maybe TRBD1 (5 bases). In germline, CDR1 is SGHVS, CDR2 FQNEAQ. The CDR3 totals 14 residues. In DNA form, the CDR3 reads TGTGCCAGCAGCCCCGGGGGGGGGAACGCTGAAGCTTTCTTT. The encoded protein is CASSPGGGNAEAFF.

The V call is TRBV29-1, the J call TRBJ1-1; a weak D match, TRBD1 (6 bases). There are 12 residues in the CDR3. Per the germline V gene, CDR1 is SQVTM and CDR2 is ANQGSEA. Deletions cut 4 bases from V and 4 bases from J, with 10 bases between. The CDR3 sequence is CSVGQAITEAFF. In DNA, the CDR3 is TGCAGCGTTGGACAGGCGATCACTGAAGCTTTCTTT.